One sample yielded the 17 T cell receptor beta chains listed below, sequenced in a study of shared clonotypes between healthy human individuals. Here immunoSEQ multiplex PCR was the method, and the copy in TCRdb shows in-frame clones only, minus some. The table includes hundreds of thousands of clones, around 72% detected once. The sample comprised memory CD4+ T cells sorted from blood. Regarding subset: CD45RA-negative fraction. The receptors originated from a young man in good health.

This clone occurred a few times. The rearrangement links TRBV6-1 to TRBJ1-3; D is unresolved. The ends were cut back, 4 bases at V and 2 bases at J, with 6 bases in the middle. CDR1 is MNHNS and CDR2 is SASEGT in the germline V gene. There are 13 residues in the CDR3. This chain's CDR3 is CASSVEAGNTIYF. CDR3 nucleotides: TGTGCCAGCAGTGTCGAGGCTGGAAACACCATATATTTT.

In the case of this clone: Other nucleotide sequences from this sample produce the same CDR3. The chain couples TRBV5-1 to TRBJ2-3; D may be TRBD2 (5 bases). The length of the CDR3 is 15 residues. Germline CDR1 reads SGHRS; CDR2 reads YFSETQ. V lost 0 bases and J 0 bases, leaving 8 bases between the germline ends. This chain's CDR3 is CASSLEGSSTDTQYF. The DNA for the CDR3 is TGCGCCAGCAGCTTGGAAGGGAGTAGCACAGATACGCAGTATTTT.

V usage is TRBV7-6 and J usage is TRBJ1-1; 7 bases align to TRBD1. Germline CDR1 is SGHVS and CDR2 is FNYEAQ. The V gene end was trimmed by 5 bases and the J gene end by 0 bases; junction bases not matched to a gene: 6. The CDR3 contains 15 residues. The CDR3, as DNA: TGTGCCAGCAGCCCTTCGACAGGGATGAACACTGAAGCTTTCTTT. This codes for CASSPSTGMNTEAFF.

The chain recombines TRBV6-5 with TRBJ2-6; the D is unclear. The CDR3 totals 14 residues. Germline CDR1 reads MNHEY; CDR2 reads SVGAGI. Trimming shortened V by 6 bases and J by 0 bases, and 6 bases separated the two germline ends. CDR3: CASRDNSGANVLTF. The CDR3 coding sequence is TGTGCCAGCAGGGATAACTCTGGGGCCAACGTCCTGACTTTC.

The chain has TRBV2 and TRBJ2-1, with D perhaps matching TRBD2 (6 bases). This CDR3 comprises 15 residues. CDR1 is SNHLY and CDR2 is FYNNEI in the germline V gene. Between the trimmed V and J ends, which lost 6 bases and 6 bases, there was a span of 18 bases. The CDR3 DNA sequence: TGTGCCAGCAGGCGAGCGGGTGAGGGGAGCAATGAGCAGTTCTTC. It encodes CASRRAGEGSNEQFF.

This chain connects TRBV9 to TRBJ2-1; 8 bases match TRBD1. The V segment lost 3 bases and the J segment 6 bases; nucleotides outside the gene matches: 14. There are 17 residues in the CDR3. Looked up from germline, CDR1 is SGDLS and CDR2 is YYNGEE. The CDR3 spells CASSGRNQGARGNEQFF. Written as DNA, the CDR3 is TGTGCCAGCAGCGGACGCAATCAGGGGGCTAGGGGCAATGAGCAGTTCTTC.

The CDR3 DNA reads TGTGCCAGTCATAAAGCTAGCACAGATACGCAGTATTTT. The encoded protein is CASHKASTDTQYF. The chain recombines TRBV28 with TRBJ2-3; D is ambiguous. The CDR3 spans 13 residues. The V end was cut by 9 bases, the J end by 0 bases, with 10 bases between. Germline assignment: CDR1 MDHEN and CDR2 SYDVKM.

This chain uses TRBV5-1 with TRBJ2-7; TRBD2 matches at 7 bases. J gave up 4 bases and V 7 bases, and 20 bases lay outside the gene matches. CDR3 length: 17 residues. Germline lookup yields CDR1 SGHRS and CDR2 YFSETQ. CDR3 amino acids: CASQISPHAGDPYEQYF. CDR3 bases: TGCGCCAGCCAAATCAGCCCCCACGCGGGAGATCCGTACGAGCAGTACTTC.

V usage is TRBV6-1 and J usage is TRBJ2-3; 7 bases match TRBD1. Germline CDR1 reads MNHNS; CDR2 reads SASEGT. The CDR3 covers 13 residues. The J segment lost 6 bases and the V segment lost 6 bases, leaving 6 bases of the junction unmatched. The DNA for the CDR3 is TGTGCCAGCAGATTACAGGGGATGGATACGCAGTATTTT. Its translation: CASRLQGMDTQYF.

J is TRBJ2-5 and V is TRBV2, with 12 bases fitting TRBD2. J lost 4 bases, V lost 6 bases, and 6 bases had no gene match. The CDR3 has 15 residues. Looked up from germline, CDR1 is SNHLY and CDR2 is FYNNEI. The CDR3 DNA follows: TGTGCCAGCAGAAAAGGACTAGCGGGATCAGAGACCCAGTACTTC. This gives the protein CASRKGLAGSETQYF.

The rearrangement joins TRBV14 to TRBJ1-3; a possible D gene is TRBD1 (5 bases). V lost 3 bases to trimming and J lost 3 bases, with 6 bases between them. CDR1 and CDR2 (germline): SGHDN, FVKESK. The length of the CDR3 is 13 residues. CDR3 residues: CASSQGDGNTIYF. For the CDR3, the DNA is TGTGCCAGCAGCCAGGGGGATGGAAACACCATATATTTT.

This clone is a singleton in its sample. The rearrangement links TRBV5-1 to TRBJ2-5, with TRBD2 as a possible D gene (6 bases). Germline CDR1 SGHRS, CDR2 YFSETQ. V was trimmed by 3 bases and J by 1 base, leaving 16 bases between them. This CDR3 has 16 amino acids. The CDR3 loop reads CASSSVGTPSQETQYF. The CDR3 DNA sequence: TGCGCCAGCAGCTCTGTTGGGACTCCCAGCCAAGAGACCCAGTACTTC.

The chain combines TRBV18 with TRBJ2-7; D remains unclear. The CDR3 runs 12 residues. V was trimmed by 3 bases and J by 6 bases, leaving 9 bases between them. Germline-derived CDR1 and CDR2 are KGHSH and LQKENI. The CDR3 here is CASSPASGEQYF. The CDR3 bases are TGTGCCAGCTCACCGGCGAGTGGCGAGCAGTACTTC.

J is TRBJ2-1 and V is TRBV6-6, with 16 bases fitting TRBD2. The CDR3 sequence is 14 residues long. Germline V gives CDR1 MNHNY, CDR2 SVGAGI (reference sequence). V lost 7 bases to trimming and J lost 9 bases; unmatched junction nucleotides: 3. The CDR3 region has the DNA TGTGCCAGCATGGGACTAGCGGGAGGGAGTGAGCAGTTCTTC. This translates into CASMGLAGGSEQFF.

As to this clone: A much larger clone lies one base from this, so it may be a read error. This chain uses TRBV13 with TRBJ2-7; D is unclear. Per germline, CDR1 PRHDT and CDR2 FYEKMQ (reference sequence). V lost 5 bases to trimming and J lost 0 bases, with 5 bases between them. This CDR3 is built from 12 residues. The CDR3 DNA reads as TGTGCCAGCAGCCGGAGCTCCTACGAGCAGTACTTC. Its translation is CASSRSSYEQYF.

The chain carries TRBV9 and TRBJ2-4; a weak D match, TRBD2 (6 bases). The germline gives CDR1 SGDLS, CDR2 YYNGEE. CDR3 size: 16 residues. V shed 0 bases and J shed 0 bases, with 10 bases lying between them. For the CDR3, the DNA is TGTGCCAGCAGCGTAGATCCGGGACTAGCCAAAAACATTCAGTACTTC. This translates into CASSVDPGLAKNIQYF. Full variable domain (missing parts from reference TRBV9 and TRBJ2-4): DSGVTQTPKHLITATGQRVTLRCSPRSGDLSVYWYQQSLDQGLQFLIQYYNGEERAKGNILERFSAQQFPDLHSELNLSSLELGDSALYFCASSVDPGLAKNIQYFGAGTRLSVL.

The V call is TRBV5-1, the J call TRBJ2-7; no definite D call. CDR1 is SGHRS, CDR2 YFSETQ, per germline. CDR3 length equals 13 residues. V lost 3 bases and J lost 6, with 13 bases in between. CDR3 in amino acids: CASSSTGHPEQYF. CDR3 bases: TGCGCCAGCAGCTCCACCGGGCACCCCGAGCAGTACTTC.